These 24 T cell receptor beta chains were all obtained from the same sample, sequenced in a study of PD-1 blockade in classical Hodgkin lymphoma (dated by TCRdb to 2019 to 2021). Library preparation was by the immunoSEQ multiplex PCR assay. TCRdb limited this immuneACCESS table to in-frame rearrangements with V and J called. A share of clones is missing; checked studies link under half to unresolved V genes, and the rest is unexplained. This sample holds over 20,000 clones; 85% were observed only once. Less than 15% of the sample rests with the top ten. In the paper's terms, the time point label means: cycle 4 day 1 (C4D1), after more than 5 weeks of nivolumab. Every trial patient had relapsed following autologous stem cell transplantation, and prior brentuximab vedotin exposure was what differed among cohorts A, B and C. The material sequenced was peripheral blood mononuclear cells (PBMCs), taken before the fourth cycle of nivolumab. These receptors were taken from a human donor with classical Hodgkin lymphoma.

The J gene is TRBJ2-1, the V gene TRBV11-2; TRBD2 aligns across 14 bases. Germline lookup yields CDR1 SGHAT and CDR2 FQNNGV. The CDR3 totals 15 residues. After removal of 1 base from V and 7 bases from J, the junction contained 0 bases not matched to a gene. The CDR3 sequence: CASSLGLAGGNEQFF. In nucleotides, the CDR3 is TGTGCCAGCAGCTTAGGACTAGCGGGAGGGAATGAGCAGTTCTTC.

The rearrangement uses TRBV30 and TRBJ1-1, with D unresolved. The V end was cut by 2 bases, the J end by 4 bases, with 11 bases between. In germline, CDR1 is GTSNPN, CDR2 SVGIG (reference sequence). The CDR3 totals 13 residues. The CDR3 region is CAWSSRAGTEAFF. The DNA for the CDR3 is TGTGCCTGGAGTTCCCGGGCCGGCACTGAAGCTTTCTTT.

This clone was observed a handful of times. The chain employs TRBV27 and TRBJ2-7; D is tentatively TRBD1 or TRBD2 (6 bases each). The CDR3 loop spans 13 amino acids. The germline gives CDR1 MNHEY, CDR2 SMNVEV (reference sequence). Trimming took 5 bases from V and 6 from J, leaving 14 bases between them. The CDR3 protein is CASSHLQGGEQYF. In DNA form, the CDR3 reads TGTGCCAGCAGTCATTTACAGGGAGGCGAGCAGTACTTC.

The chain is built from TRBV11-2 and TRBJ2-5, with a possible D match to TRBD1 (5 bases). V was trimmed by 2 bases and J by 5 bases, leaving 9 bases between them. The CDR3 covers 13 residues. Per germline, CDR1 SGHAT and CDR2 FQNNGV. CDR3 DNA: TGTGCCAGCAGCTTACGACAGTTCGAGACCCAGTACTTC. Protein product: CASSLRQFETQYF. The variable domain in full, with the rest retrieved from reference TRBV11-2 and TRBJ2-5, is EAGVAQSPRYKIIEKRQSVAFWCNPISGHATLYWYQQILGQGPKLLIQFQNNGVVDDSQLPKDRFSAERLKGVDSTLKIQPAKLEDSAVYLCASSLRQFETQYFGPGTRLLVL.

This clone was detected only a few times. The V and J genes are TRBV6-4 and TRBJ1-2; D may be TRBD1 (6 bases). The germline CDR1 and CDR2 sequences are MRHNA and SNTAGT. With 2 bases removed from V and 6 bases from J, the gap between germline ends came to 16 bases. The CDR3 is 15 amino acids. CDR3 sequence reads: CASSDTPQGVDGYTF. CDR3 nucleotide sequence: TGTGCCAGCAGTGACACACCACAGGGAGTAGATGGCTACACCTTC.

The rearrangement joins TRBV2 to TRBJ2-1; D is unresolved. The CDR3 runs to 15 residues. The germline V and J ends were trimmed by 3 bases and 0 bases, with 9 bases remaining between them. The germline V gene has CDR1 SNHLY and CDR2 FYNNEI. The CDR3 spells CASSEVESSYNEQFF. The CDR3 coding sequence is TGTGCCAGCAGTGAGGTTGAGAGCTCCTACAATGAGCAGTTCTTC. The full variable domain, in which reference TRBV2 and TRBJ2-1 provide the parts outside the CDR3, is EPEVTQTPSHQVTQMGQEVILRCVPISNHLYFYWYRQILGQKVEFLVSFYNNEISEKSEIFDDQFSVERPDGSNFTLKIRSTKLEDSAMYFCASSEVESSYNEQFFGPGTRLTVL.

The chain employs TRBV7-9 and TRBJ2-7; possibly TRBD1 for D (6 bases). Trimming removed 4 bases at V and 0 bases at J, with 19 bases between. Germline assignment: CDR1 SEHNR and CDR2 FQNEAQ (reference sequence). The CDR3 totals 17 residues. DNA for the CDR3: TGTGCCAGCAGCTCCCCGACAGGCTATTATAGCTCCTACGAGCAGTACTTC. It codes for CASSSPTGYYSSYEQYF.

V and J are TRBV6-4 and TRBJ1-6; D is unclear. Trimming left V 2 bases short and J 5 bases short, with 4 bases between. Germline assignment: CDR1 MRHNA and CDR2 SNTAGT. This CDR3 is built from 13 residues. CDR3 protein: CASSDRDNSPLHF. CDR3 coding DNA: TGTGCCAGCAGTGACAGGGATAATTCACCCCTCCACTTT.

J is TRBJ2-5 and V is TRBV27; D is tentatively TRBD1 or TRBD2 (6 bases each). The CDR3 is made up of 14 amino acids. Germline lookup yields CDR1 MNHEY and CDR2 SMNVEV (reference sequence). The V end lost 2 bases, the J end lost 3 bases, and 10 bases lay between the germline ends. The CDR3 loop is CASSLRGVEETQYF. Here the CDR3 DNA reads TGTGCCAGCAGTTTAAGGGGGGTCGAAGAGACCCAGTACTTC.

V gene TRBV6-5 combines with J gene TRBJ1-4; D is unresolved. Germline V lookup: CDR1 MNHEY, CDR2 SVGAGI. The CDR3 runs 13 residues. V lost 4 bases to trimming and J lost 7 bases, with 10 bases between them. The CDR3 loop reads CASSWSGFEKLFF. In nucleotides, the CDR3 is TGTGCCAGCAGTTGGTCGGGGTTTGAAAAACTGTTTTTT.

The V gene is TRBV4-3, the J gene TRBJ2-5, with D maybe TRBD2 (6 bases). CDR1 and CDR2 from the germline V gene are LGHNA and YSLEER. Trimming left V 0 bases short and J 1 base short, with 12 bases between. The CDR3 sequence is 16 residues long. The CDR3 sequence: CASSQDMAGPQETQYF. The DNA of the CDR3 is TGCGCCAGCAGCCAAGATATGGCGGGGCCCCAAGAGACCCAGTACTTC.

The chain carries TRBV5-4 and TRBJ2-5, with 11 positions matching TRBD2. V shed 3 bases and J 2 bases; nucleotides not matched to a gene: 12. This CDR3 contains 18 residues. From germline, CDR1 is SGHNT and CDR2 YYREEE (reference sequence). CDR3 nucleotide sequence: TGTGCCAGCAGCTCTACCCGCTTTAGCGGGAGGGGACAAGAGACCCAGTACTTC. It yields the protein CASSSTRFSGRGQETQYF. The whole variable domain, remainder taken from reference TRBV5-4 and TRBJ2-5, is ETGVTQSPTHLIKTRGQQVTLRCSSQSGHNTVSWYQQALGQGPQFIFQYYREEENGRGNFPPRFSGLQFPNYSSELNVNALELDDSALYLCASSSTRFSGRGQETQYFGPGTRLLVL.

The chain has TRBV9 and TRBJ2-1; 9 nucleotides agree with TRBD2. CDR1 SGDLS and CDR2 YYNGEE come from the germline V gene. V was clipped by 0 bases and J by 8 bases; unmatched bases: 15. CDR3 length: 18 amino acids. CDR3 coding DNA: TGTGCCAGCAGCGTAGGGGTTAGCGGGAGATCGGTTGTGGATGAGCAGTTCTTC. Residues: CASSVGVSGRSVVDEQFF.

The rearrangement uses TRBV27 and TRBJ1-3; TRBD1 is a possible D gene (6 bases). CDR3 length equals 19 residues. V was cut by 5 bases and J by 0 bases, with 23 bases left in between. Germline lookup yields CDR1 MNHEY and CDR2 SMNVEV (reference sequence). In DNA form, the CDR3 reads TGTGCCAGCAGTCCCCGACAGGTCCCGGCTACCTTCTCTGGAAACACCATATATTTT. It encodes CASSPRQVPATFSGNTIYF.

The rearrangement joins TRBV19 to TRBJ2-2; D not certain. CDR3 length: 12 amino acids. Trimming took 8 bases from V and 7 from J, leaving 11 bases between them. The germline V gene has CDR1 LNHDA and CDR2 SQIVND (reference sequence). This CDR3 is CASDPKGGELFF. DNA for the CDR3: TGTGCCAGTGACCCGAAAGGCGGGGAGCTGTTTTTT.

This clone is medium-sized. The chain is built from TRBV2 and TRBJ2-7; D might be TRBD1 or TRBD2, each matching 5 bases. The CDR3 contains 15 residues. CDR1 SNHLY and CDR2 FYNNEI come from the germline V gene. V dropped 7 bases and J dropped 5 bases, with 21 bases sitting between them. CDR3 sequence (DNA): TGTGCCAGCACCCGAGGGGATAGAGGGAGTCACGAGCAGTACTTC. Translating it yields CASTRGDRGSHEQYF.

The CDR3 loop is CASRFGGPAYEQYF. For the CDR3, the DNA is TGTGCAAGTCGCTTTGGGGGGCCCGCGTACGAGCAGTACTTC. J is TRBJ2-7 and V is TRBV12-2. TRBV12-2 is a known pseudogene. The CDR3 is made up of 14 amino acids.

The genes are TRBV29-1 and TRBJ1-1, with D unresolved. Germline CDR1 is SQVTM and CDR2 is ANQGSEA. The CDR3 spans 12 residues. V lost 1 base and J lost 4, with 7 bases in between. As DNA, the CDR3 is TGCAGCGTTGAAGGCAGAGGCACTGAAGCTTTCTTT. Translating gives CSVEGRGTEAFF.

The chain employs TRBV19 and TRBJ2-2; TRBD1 matches at 9 bases. The V gene end was trimmed by 7 bases and the J gene end by 4 bases; junction bases not matched to a gene: 13. The length of the CDR3 is 17 residues. The germline V gene has CDR1 LNHDA and CDR2 SQIVND (reference sequence). CDR3 sequence reads: CASTPLRTGVGTGELFF. The CDR3 DNA reads as TGTGCCAGTACCCCATTAAGGACAGGGGTGGGCACCGGGGAGCTGTTTTTT.

This clone rates as medium-sized. This sequence joins TRBV4-3 and TRBJ1-6; D remains ambiguous. Germline V gene sequence: CDR1 LGHNA, CDR2 YSLEER. The CDR3 is made up of 17 amino acids. V was pared by 1 base and J by 0 bases, with 10 bases between. The DNA of the CDR3 is TGCGCCAGCAGCCAAGTTTTCCCAAGCTCCTATAATTCACCCCTCCACTTT. Translated: CASSQVFPSSYNSPLHF.

As for this clone: A junction end diverges from the germline sequence, so it may reflect a read error. Different DNA sequences within this sample yield the same CDR3. CDR3 sequence: CASSYFSGGYEQYF. The CDR3 nucleotides are TGTGCCAGCAGCTACTTCTCAGGGGGTTACGAGCAGTACTTC. This sequence joins TRBV6-5 and TRBJ2-7; 7 nucleotides agree with TRBD1. Germline V gives CDR1 MNHEY, CDR2 SVGAGI. The length of the CDR3 is 14 residues.

Here the CDR3 reads CASSFQGTEAFF. CDR3 DNA sequence: TGTGCCAGCAGTTTTCAGGGCACTGAAGCTTTCTTT. The V and J genes are TRBV28 and TRBJ1-1; possibly TRBD1 for D (5 bases). V was shortened by 3 bases and J by 4 bases, with 6 bases between the two germline ends. The CDR3 sequence is 12 residues long. Germline CDR1 is MDHEN and CDR2 is SYDVKM.

The CDR3 sequence is CASSPTTGGETQYF. For the CDR3, the DNA is TGTGCCAGCTCACCAACAACGGGGGGAGAGACCCAGTACTTC. This chain connects TRBV18 to TRBJ2-5; 7 bases map to TRBD2. The germline CDR1 and CDR2 sequences are KGHSH and LQKENI. The V segment lost 2 bases and the J segment 4 bases; nucleotides outside the gene matches: 4. This CDR3 region has 14 residues.

This rearrangement joins TRBV10-3 to TRBJ2-5; maybe TRBD1 (5 bases). Germline CDR1 reads ENHRY; CDR2 reads SYGVKD. The CDR3 consists of 15 residues. V was shortened by 2 bases and J by 4 bases, with 14 bases between the two germline ends. The CDR3 spells CAISEVGAGAETQYF. CDR3 in DNA: TGTGCCATCAGTGAGGTTGGGGCCGGCGCAGAGACCCAGTACTTC.